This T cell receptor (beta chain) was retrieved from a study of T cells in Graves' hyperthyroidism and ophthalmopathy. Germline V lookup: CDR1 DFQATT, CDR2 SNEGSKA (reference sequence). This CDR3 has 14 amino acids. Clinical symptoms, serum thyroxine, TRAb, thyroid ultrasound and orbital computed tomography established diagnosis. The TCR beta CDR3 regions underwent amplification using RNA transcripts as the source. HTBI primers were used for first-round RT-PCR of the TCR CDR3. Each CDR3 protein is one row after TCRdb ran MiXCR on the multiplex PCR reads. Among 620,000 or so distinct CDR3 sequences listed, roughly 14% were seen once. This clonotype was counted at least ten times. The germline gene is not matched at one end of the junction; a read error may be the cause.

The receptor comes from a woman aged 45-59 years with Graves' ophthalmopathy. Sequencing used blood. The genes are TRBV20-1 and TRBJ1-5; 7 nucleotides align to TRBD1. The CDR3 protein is CSARAGQANQPRHF. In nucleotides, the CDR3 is TGCAGTGCTAGAGCCGGACAGGCTAATCAGCCCCGGCATTTT.